The 27 T cell receptor beta chains below all came from one sample that was sequenced in a study of T cell changes during pregnancy in multiple sclerosis. The method was immunoSEQ multiplex PCR; TCRdb's version includes in-frame clones alone and lacks a portion of them. The sample carries about 43,000 clones, roughly 93% recorded once. Sequencing input: PBMCs (not recorded whether the cells were cultured). The receptors stem from a female donor with multiple sclerosis, enrolled in a pregnancy study.

CDR3: CASSSIRRGREGYTF. CDR3 nucleotide sequence: TGTGCCAGCAGCTCAATTCGGAGGGGGCGTGAGGGCTACACCTTC. The chain combines TRBV7-9 with TRBJ1-2; TRBD1 aligns across 7 bases. The CDR3 has 15 residues. J was trimmed by 8 bases and V by 4 bases; bases with no gene match: 13. CDR1 and CDR2 from the germline V gene are SEHNR and FQNEAQ (reference sequence).

The V and J genes are TRBV2 and TRBJ1-4; D unresolved. This CDR3 region has 12 residues. V was pared by 2 bases and J by 10 bases, with 8 bases between. Germline CDR1 and CDR2: SNHLY and FYNNEI. The CDR3 reads CASSEFDAKLFF. As DNA, the CDR3 is TGTGCCAGCAGTGAATTTGACGCAAAACTGTTTTTT.

The chain joins TRBV7-6 to TRBJ2-7; D is uncertain. Trimming removed 5 bases from V and 3 bases from J, with 14 bases in between. The CDR3 is 14 residues long. Germline CDR1 is SGHVS and CDR2 is FNYEAQ. CDR3 region: CASSLGPGHYEQYF. The CDR3 DNA follows: TGTGCCAGCAGCCTGGGCCCCGGGCACTACGAGCAGTACTTC. Drawing the rest from reference TRBV7-6 and TRBJ2-7, the complete variable domain is GAGVSQSPRYKVTKRGQDVALRCDPISGHVSLYWYRQALGQGPEFLTYFNYEAQQDKSGLPNDRFSAERPEGSISTLTIQRTEQRDSAMYRCASSLGPGHYEQYFGPGTRLTVT.

Only a few counts were recorded for this clone. The rearrangement uses TRBV2 and TRBJ2-1; TRBD2 matches at 9 bases. This CDR3 is built from 16 residues. The V and J ends lost 0 bases and 5 bases, in that order; junction bases with no gene match: 5. CDR1 is SNHLY, CDR2 FYNNEI, per germline. The CDR3 spells CASSEARGGLNNEQFF. DNA of the CDR3: TGTGCCAGCAGTGAAGCGCGGGGGGGTTTAAACAATGAGCAGTTCTTC.

V gene TRBV2 combines with J gene TRBJ1-2; a possible D gene is TRBD1 (6 bases). Trimming stripped 10 bases from V and 2 bases from J, with 11 bases between. CDR1 and CDR2 from the germline V gene are SNHLY and FYNNEI. CDR3 length: 12 amino acids. The CDR3: CATVDRNYGYTF. The CDR3 nucleotides read TGTGCCACCGTTGACAGGAACTATGGCTACACCTTC.

This clone was seen more than once but under ten times. This chain connects TRBV7-6 to TRBJ2-5, with TRBD2 matching 7 bases. There are 14 residues in the CDR3. Per the germline V gene, CDR1 is SGHVS and CDR2 is FNYEAQ. After removal of 5 bases from V and 1 base from J, the junction contained 4 bases not matched to a gene. CDR3 sequence reads: CASSGRDFQETQYF. The CDR3 nucleotides are TGTGCCAGCAGCGGGAGGGACTTCCAAGAGACCCAGTACTTC. Full variable domain (rest looked up from reference TRBV7-6 and TRBJ2-5): GAGVSQSPRYKVTKRGQDVALRCDPISGHVSLYWYRQALGQGPEFLTYFNYEAQQDKSGLPNDRFSAERPEGSISTLTIQRTEQRDSAMYRCASSGRDFQETQYFGPGTRLLVL.

The chain links TRBV19 to TRBJ1-5; possible D gene TRBD1, 6 bases. Germline assignment: CDR1 LNHDA and CDR2 SQIVND (reference sequence). The V end lost 6 bases, the J end lost 15 bases, and 21 bases lay between the germline ends. CDR3 size: 13 residues. The CDR3 nucleotides are TGTGCCAGTAGCCAAAGGGGGAGGGAAGGGCGGCATTTT. This translates into CASSQRGREGRHF.

This clone was observed a single time. This chain connects TRBV14 to TRBJ1-1, with D maybe TRBD1 (5 bases). The V gene lost 2 bases and the J gene lost 3 bases, with 16 bases spanning the gap. Germline values: CDR1 SGHDN, CDR2 FVKESK. This CDR3 comprises 16 residues. The CDR3 DNA sequence: TGTGCCAGCAGCCAACACCTGGGGCAGGGTGACACTGAAGCTTTCTTT. Translating gives CASSQHLGQGDTEAFF.

The V and J genes are TRBV4-1 and TRBJ2-3, with 7 positions matching TRBD2. V lost 1 base and J lost 0; bases outside the gene matches: 4. In germline, CDR1 is MGHRA, CDR2 YSYEKL. The CDR3 totals 16 residues. In DNA form, the CDR3 reads TGCGCCAGCAGCCAAGGAATTAGCGGGAGCACAGATACGCAGTATTTT. Protein product: CASSQGISGSTDTQYF.

This chain uses TRBV27 with TRBJ1-5; TRBD1 might be the D (5 bases). The ends were cut back, 6 bases at V and 7 bases at J, with 13 bases in the middle. The CDR3 loop spans 13 amino acids. From germline, CDR1 is MNHEY and CDR2 SMNVEV (reference sequence). CDR3 coding DNA: TGTGCCAGCAGCATAATTGGGGGGCAGCCCCAGCATTTT. The encoded protein is CASSIIGGQPQHF.

Points on this clone: The same CDR3 arises from other DNA sequences in this sample as well. The V and J genes are TRBV18 and TRBJ2-7; D perhaps matches TRBD1 (5 bases). This CDR3 contains 15 residues. With 2 bases removed from V and 1 base from J, the gap between germline ends came to 12 bases. Germline values: CDR1 KGHSH, CDR2 LQKENI. CDR3 region: CASSPGAPRSYEQYF. The CDR3, as DNA: TGTGCCAGCTCACCAGGGGCGCCCCGATCCTACGAGCAGTACTTC. Combining the CDR3 with reference TRBV18 and TRBJ2-7 gives the whole variable domain NAGVMQNPRHLVRRRGQEARLRCSPMKGHSHVYWYRQLPEEGLKFMVYLQKENIIDESGMPKERFSAEFPKEGPSILRIQQVVRGDSAAYFCASSPGAPRSYEQYFGPGTRLTVT.

The chain joins TRBV6-5 to TRBJ1-2; 9 nucleotides agree with TRBD1. The CDR3 is 14 residues long. Germline V gene sequence: CDR1 MNHEY, CDR2 SVGAGI. Unmatched junction bases numbered 3, after V lost 0 bases and J lost 7 bases. The CDR3 is CASSYSTGGFGYTF. In DNA form, the CDR3 reads TGTGCCAGCAGTTACTCGACAGGGGGGTTTGGCTACACCTTC.

The chain employs TRBV5-1 and TRBJ2-2, with D hard to call. The CDR3 sequence is 13 residues long. The V gene's germline CDR1 is SGHRS and CDR2 YFSETQ. V was clipped by 2 bases and J by 4 bases, with 6 bases between them. The CDR3 nucleotides are TGCGCCAGCAGCTTAGTAGTCACCGGGGAGCTGTTTTTT. Its translation: CASSLVVTGELFF.

The rearrangement joins TRBV2 to TRBJ1-1; a weak D match, TRBD1 (5 bases). There are 14 residues in the CDR3. The V and J ends lost 7 bases and 0 bases respectively, with 12 bases between them. The germline CDR1 and CDR2 sequences are SNHLY and FYNNEI. The CDR3 bases are TGTGCCAGCAATGCGGACATTCTGAACACTGAAGCTTTCTTT. It encodes CASNADILNTEAFF.

This clone was recorded once. The chain's CDR3 is CASSLTGRTDTQYF. The CDR3 nucleotides read TGTGCCAGCAGTTTAACGGGACGCACAGATACGCAGTATTTT. The rearrangement uses TRBV27 and TRBJ2-3; possibly TRBD1 or TRBD2 for D (5 bases each). Trimming pared 2 bases from V and 1 base from J, leaving 7 bases between. This CDR3 has 14 amino acids. Germline V gene sequence: CDR1 MNHEY, CDR2 SMNVEV (reference sequence).

The chain is built from TRBV11-2 and TRBJ1-2; 7 bases fit TRBD1. Looked up from germline, CDR1 is SGHAT and CDR2 is FQNNGV. The CDR3 totals 13 residues. The ends lost 5 bases at V and 4 bases at J; junction bases unmatched: 4. The CDR3 bases are TGTGCCAGCAGCCTGGGACAGAGCTATGGCTACACCTTC. Its protein product is CASSLGQSYGYTF.

The rearrangement uses TRBV10-2 and TRBJ1-1; D call uncertain. This CDR3 has 13 amino acids. Germline V lookup: CDR1 WSHSY, CDR2 SAAADI. Trimming removed 6 bases at V and 1 base at J, with 9 bases between. The DNA for the CDR3 is TGCGCCAGCAGCGGGCAGCGGAACACTGAAGCTTTCTTT. Encoded protein: CASSGQRNTEAFF.

This clone was counted a single time. The rearrangement uses TRBV6-5 and TRBJ2-7; 9 positions match TRBD1. CDR3 length equals 13 residues. J lost 6 bases, V lost 7 bases, and 7 bases had no gene match. CDR1 is MNHEY, CDR2 SVGAGI, per germline. This chain's CDR3 is CASTIGTGTEQYF. In nucleotides, the CDR3 is TGTGCCAGCACCATCGGGACAGGGACCGAGCAGTACTTC.

The CDR3 nucleotides read TGTGCCAGCAGCCGGGACAGGGAAGAGACCCAGTACTTC. The encoded protein is CASSRDREETQYF. This sequence joins TRBV5-4 and TRBJ2-5; 9 bases align to TRBD1. CDR1 SGHNT and CDR2 YYREEE come from the germline V gene (reference sequence). Trimming at V came to 4 bases and at J to 3 bases, leaving 1 base not matched to a gene. The CDR3 consists of 13 residues.

The V gene is TRBV5-6, the J gene TRBJ2-1; 11 bases are a match to TRBD2. The V segment lost 4 bases and the J segment 12 bases; nucleotides outside the gene matches: 3. This CDR3 spans 12 amino acids. Germline assignment: CDR1 SGHDT and CDR2 YYEEEE. CDR3 amino acids: CASSPGTSGQFF. The CDR3 DNA sequence: TGTGCCAGCAGCCCAGGGACTAGCGGGCAGTTCTTC.

V gene TRBV27 combines with J gene TRBJ2-7; no clear D gene. In germline, CDR1 is MNHEY, CDR2 SMNVEV (reference sequence). The germline V and J ends were trimmed by 3 bases and 5 bases, with 8 bases remaining between them. This CDR3 is built from 12 residues. CDR3 coding DNA: TGTGCCAGCAGTTTTCTTGGGGACGAGCAGTACTTC. It specifies CASSFLGDEQYF.

The gene calls are TRBV10-1 and TRBJ2-3; 12 bases are shared with TRBD1. V was clipped by 6 bases and J by 4 bases; unmatched bases: 17. Germline CDR1 and CDR2: WNHNN and SYGVQD (reference sequence). This CDR3 is built from 19 residues. Here the CDR3 DNA reads TGCGCCAGCAGCCCAGGAGGGCTTTTGGGGACAGGGGGCGCAGATACGCAGTATTTT. Encoded protein: CASSPGGLLGTGGADTQYF.

The rearrangement joins TRBV4-1 to TRBJ1-5; D gene unclear. Trimming took 0 bases from V and 1 from J, leaving 10 bases between them. Per the germline V gene, CDR1 is MGHRA and CDR2 is YSYEKL. The CDR3 is 16 amino acids. As DNA, the CDR3 is TGCGCCAGCAGCCAAGAAGGAGGTTTAAGCAATCAGCCCCAGCATTTT. Amino acid sequence: CASSQEGGLSNQPQHF.

The chain has TRBV2 and TRBJ1-1, with D unclear. The length of the CDR3 is 14 residues. V dropped 7 bases and J dropped 1 base, with 13 bases sitting between them. Germline V gives CDR1 SNHLY, CDR2 FYNNEI. The CDR3 bases are TGTGCCAGCACCTCAATTTTAAAGAACACTGAAGCTTTCTTT. This translates into CASTSILKNTEAFF.

The chain recombines TRBV7-7 with TRBJ2-7, with 7 bases identical to TRBD2. The trim removed 4 bases at V and 5 bases at J, leaving 8 bases unmatched. Germline V gene data show CDR1 as SSHAT and CDR2 as FNYEAQ (reference sequence). This CDR3 is built from 14 residues. The CDR3 DNA reads TGTGCCAGCAGCTACGGACTAGATTCTAACGAGCAGTACTTC. This translates into CASSYGLDSNEQYF.

The chain employs TRBV4-1 and TRBJ2-1, with TRBD2 matching 13 bases. This CDR3 region has 16 residues. V shed 4 bases, J shed 7 bases, and the junction held 7 bases outside the gene matches. The germline gives CDR1 MGHRA, CDR2 YSYEKL. This CDR3 reads CASSLRTSGRRNEQFF. In DNA form, the CDR3 reads TGCGCCAGCAGCCTCCGGACTAGCGGGAGAAGGAATGAGCAGTTCTTC.

This clone has a single count. This chain connects TRBV15 to TRBJ2-7, with TRBD1 identical over 11 bases. The germline gives CDR1 LNHNV, CDR2 YYDKDF (reference sequence). This CDR3 has 15 residues. V gave up 2 bases and J gave up 4 bases; unmatched junction bases: 4. CDR3 protein: CATSRRTGGRYEQYF. The CDR3 region has the DNA TGTGCCACCAGCAGAAGGACAGGGGGCAGATACGAGCAGTACTTC.